This T cell receptor (beta chain) was captured by sequencing in a study of blood T cell repertoires in COVID-19. Study members were between about 18 and 95 years old and lived in 20 to 30 US regions. Participants' own reports of clinical history determined their cohort assignment. Here immunoSEQ multiplex PCR was the method, and the copy in TCRdb shows in-frame clones only, minus some. The data hold around 300,000 clones, with roughly nine tenths observed a single time. In germline, CDR1 is SQVTM, CDR2 ANQGSEA. The trim removed 4 bases at V and 1 base at J, leaving 4 bases unmatched. This CDR3 spans 14 amino acids.

The rearrangement joins TRBV29-1 to TRBJ1-1, with TRBD1 matching over 9 bases. The sequenced sample was PBMCs or T cells enriched from blood (not recorded which). The sequence was obtained from a woman aged 55-70 years who had recovered from COVID-19. The CDR3 loop is CSVGRQGGNTEAFF. CDR3 coding DNA: TGCAGCGTTGGGAGACAGGGGGGGAACACTGAAGCTTTCTTT.